The clone carrying this TCR beta chain has ten or more counts. The antigen is unknown. The data were obtained in a study of identical twins. General observations from the study: Models underpredicted monozygotic twin sharing of out-of-frame TCR alpha. Beta out-of-frame twin sharing showed a weaker excess.

There are 15 residues in the CDR3. The V and J ends lost 0 bases and 7 bases respectively, with 13 bases between them. Germline CDR1 and CDR2: LNHNV and YYDKDF (reference sequence). A universal primer site was incorporated via template switching, and the cDNA contained unique molecular identifiers. A single record per CDR3 protein comes from TCRdb applying MiXCR to the 5' RACE reads. The data contain 700,000 or so distinct CDR3 sequences, less than 25% of them seen just once; the ten biggest clones take up about 4.5%. These data also formed part of another study, on T cells expressing NK-cell markers. That publication notes: Repertoires of TCR beta were obtained from T cells sorted as CD3+CD56+NKG2C+, CD3+CD56+NKG2C- and CD3+CD56-NKG2C+.

Sample: PBMCs. The rearrangement joins TRBV15 to TRBJ1-5; unclear D gene. This TCR came from a woman aged 18-35 years in good health. In nucleotides, the CDR3 is TGTGCCACCAGCAGAGATAAATCGCTCGAACAGCCCCAGCATTTT. Translation: CATSRDKSLEQPQHF.